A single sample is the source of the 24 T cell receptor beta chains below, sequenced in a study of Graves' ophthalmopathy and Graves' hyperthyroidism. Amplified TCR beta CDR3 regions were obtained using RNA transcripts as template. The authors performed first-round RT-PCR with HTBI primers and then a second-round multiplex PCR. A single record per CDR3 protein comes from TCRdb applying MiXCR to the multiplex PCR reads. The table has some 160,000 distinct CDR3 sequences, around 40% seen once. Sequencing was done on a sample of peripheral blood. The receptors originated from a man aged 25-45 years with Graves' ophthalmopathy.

CDR3: CASSLTQWRGRYGYTF. CDR3 coding DNA: TGTGCCAGCAGTTTAACGCAGTGGAGAGGAAGGTATGGCTACACCTTC. This chain links TRBV27 with TRBJ1-2, with D unclear. This CDR3 is 16 amino acids long. Germline lookup yields CDR1 MNHEY and CDR2 SMNVEV (reference sequence). The V end was cut by 2 bases, the J end by 5 bases, with 18 bases between.

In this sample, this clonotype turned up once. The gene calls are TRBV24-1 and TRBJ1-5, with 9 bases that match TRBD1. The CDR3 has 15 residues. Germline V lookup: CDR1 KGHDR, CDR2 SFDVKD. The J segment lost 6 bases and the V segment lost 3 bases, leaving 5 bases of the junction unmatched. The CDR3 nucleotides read TGTGCCACCAGTGATCCCGGGACAGGGCCTCAGCCCCAGCATTTT. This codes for CATSDPGTGPQPQHF.

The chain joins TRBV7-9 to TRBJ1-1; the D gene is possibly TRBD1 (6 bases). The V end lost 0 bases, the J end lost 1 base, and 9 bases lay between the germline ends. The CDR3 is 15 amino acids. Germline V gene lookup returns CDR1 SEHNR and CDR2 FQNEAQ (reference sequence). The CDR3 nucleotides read TGTGCCAGCAGCTTAGCCGACAGGAAGAACACTGAAGCTTTCTTT. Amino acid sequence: CASSLADRKNTEAFF.

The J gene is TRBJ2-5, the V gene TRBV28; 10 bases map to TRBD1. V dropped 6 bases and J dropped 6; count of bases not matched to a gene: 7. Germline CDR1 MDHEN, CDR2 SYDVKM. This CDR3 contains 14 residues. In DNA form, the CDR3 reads TGTGCCAGCAGCTCGACAGGGGGCCTGCAGACCCAGTACTTC. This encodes CASSSTGGLQTQYF.

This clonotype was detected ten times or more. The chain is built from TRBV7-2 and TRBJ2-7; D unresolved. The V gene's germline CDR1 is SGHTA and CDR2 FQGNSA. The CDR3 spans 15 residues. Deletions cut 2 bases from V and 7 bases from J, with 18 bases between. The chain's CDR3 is CASSLSGVTPREQYF. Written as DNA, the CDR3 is TGTGCCAGCAGCTTATCCGGCGTGACTCCTCGAGAGCAGTACTTC.

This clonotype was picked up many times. CDR3 region: CASRTGGQETQYF. As DNA, the CDR3 is TGTGCCAGCAGGACAGGGGGGCAAGAGACCCAGTACTTC. The chain has TRBV6-2 or TRBV6-3 and TRBJ2-5; 9 bases are shared with TRBD1. Germline CDR1 reads MNHEY; CDR2 reads SVGEGT. The CDR3 is made up of 13 amino acids. Trimming removed 6 bases from V and 2 bases from J; junction bases left unmatched: 1.

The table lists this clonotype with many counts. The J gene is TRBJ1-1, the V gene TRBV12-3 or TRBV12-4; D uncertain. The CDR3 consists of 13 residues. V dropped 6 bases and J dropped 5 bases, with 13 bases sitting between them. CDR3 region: CASRLYLRTEAFF. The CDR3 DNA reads TGTGCCAGCAGACTCTATCTTAGGACTGAAGCTTTCTTT.

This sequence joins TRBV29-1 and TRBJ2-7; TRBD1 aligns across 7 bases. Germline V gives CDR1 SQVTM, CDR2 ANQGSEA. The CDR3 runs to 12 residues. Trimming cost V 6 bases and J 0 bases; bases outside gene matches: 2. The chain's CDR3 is CSVEGASYEQYF. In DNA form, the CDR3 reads TGCAGCGTCGAGGGGGCCTCCTACGAGCAGTACTTC.

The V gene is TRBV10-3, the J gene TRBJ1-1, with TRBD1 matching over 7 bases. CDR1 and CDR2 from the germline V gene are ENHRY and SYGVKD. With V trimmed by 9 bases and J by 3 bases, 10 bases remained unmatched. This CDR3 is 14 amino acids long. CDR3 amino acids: CAIGDFDRDTEAFF. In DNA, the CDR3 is TGTGCCATTGGAGACTTTGACAGGGACACTGAAGCTTTCTTT.

This chain's CDR3 is CASSESLRGYTF. The DNA of the CDR3 is TGTGCCAGCAGTGAATCCCTGAGGGGCTACACCTTC. The V and J genes are TRBV7-8 and TRBJ1-2; D unclear. Germline CDR1 SGHVS, CDR2 FQNEAQ. There are 12 residues in the CDR3. The V end lost 6 bases, the J end lost 8 bases, and 13 bases lay between the germline ends.

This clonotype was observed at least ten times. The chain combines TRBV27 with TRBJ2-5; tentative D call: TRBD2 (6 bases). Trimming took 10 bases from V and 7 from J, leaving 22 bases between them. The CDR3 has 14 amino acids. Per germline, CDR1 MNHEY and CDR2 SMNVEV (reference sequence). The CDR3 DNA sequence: TGTGCCACCCAGGCAAGACTAGTATCGCGGACCCAGTACTTC. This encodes CATQARLVSRTQYF.

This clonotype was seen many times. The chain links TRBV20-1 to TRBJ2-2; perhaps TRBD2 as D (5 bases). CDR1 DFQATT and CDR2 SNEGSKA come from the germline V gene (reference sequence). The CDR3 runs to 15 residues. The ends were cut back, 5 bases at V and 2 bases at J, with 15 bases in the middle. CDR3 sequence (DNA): TGCAGTGCTCGCTCACTAGAGGGAAACACCGGGGAGCTGTTTTTT. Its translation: CSARSLEGNTGELFF.

The CDR3 DNA follows: TGTGCCAGCAGCACGTCCCGGGACAACGAGCAGTACTTC. Protein sequence: CASSTSRDNEQYF. V usage is TRBV7-8 and J usage is TRBJ2-7; the D gene is possibly TRBD1 (6 bases). The length of the CDR3 is 13 residues. V lost 5 bases and J lost 5, with 13 bases in between. CDR1 is SGHVS, CDR2 FQNEAQ, per germline.

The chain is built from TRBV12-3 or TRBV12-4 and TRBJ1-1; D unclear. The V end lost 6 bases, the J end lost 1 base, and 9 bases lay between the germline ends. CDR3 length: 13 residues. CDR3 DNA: TGTGCCAGCAGCGTTCAAGCGAACACTGAAGCTTTCTTT. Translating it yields CASSVQANTEAFF.

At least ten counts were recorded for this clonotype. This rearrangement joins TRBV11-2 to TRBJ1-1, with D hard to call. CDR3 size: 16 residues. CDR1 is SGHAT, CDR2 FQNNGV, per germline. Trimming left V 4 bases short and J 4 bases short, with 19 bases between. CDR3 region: CASSSRWAGSGTEAFF. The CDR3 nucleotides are TGTGCCAGCAGCTCCAGATGGGCCGGGAGTGGCACTGAAGCTTTCTTT.

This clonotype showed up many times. The CDR3 DNA is TGTGCCTGGGAAAAACAGGGACAGGAGACTTCACCCCTCCACTTT. Amino acids: CAWEKQGQETSPLHF. The chain links TRBV30 to TRBJ1-6; 8 nucleotides match TRBD1. This CDR3 spans 15 amino acids. Germline CDR1 is GTSNPN and CDR2 is SVGIG (reference sequence). With 5 bases clipped from V and 9 bases from J, the junction kept 12 bases outside the gene matches.

The CDR3 region is CASSRGRGQETQYF. DNA for the CDR3: TGTGCCAGCAGCCGTGGTAGGGGGCAAGAGACCCAGTACTTC. The chain combines TRBV7-9 with TRBJ2-5, with D maybe TRBD1 (6 bases). CDR3 size: 14 residues. Germline CDR1 is SEHNR and CDR2 is FQNEAQ (reference sequence). Trimming took off 5 bases at V and 2 bases at J, with 12 bases between the two ends.

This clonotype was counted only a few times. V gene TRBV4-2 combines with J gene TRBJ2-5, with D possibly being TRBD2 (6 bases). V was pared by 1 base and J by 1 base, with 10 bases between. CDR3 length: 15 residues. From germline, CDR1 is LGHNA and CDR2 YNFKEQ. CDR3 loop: CASSQAWGVQETQYF. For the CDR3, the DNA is TGTGCCAGCAGCCAAGCTTGGGGGGTCCAAGAGACCCAGTACTTC.

The CDR3 sequence is CASSYSKRDRVSTEAFF. In DNA form, the CDR3 reads TGTGCCAGCAGTTACTCGAAAAGGGACAGGGTGTCGACTGAAGCTTTCTTT. The gene calls are TRBV6-2 or TRBV6-3 and TRBJ1-1; 9 nucleotides match TRBD1. The CDR3 spans 17 residues. The germline V gene encodes CDR1 MNHEY and CDR2 SVGEGT. With 0 bases clipped from V and 5 bases from J, the junction kept 10 bases outside the gene matches.

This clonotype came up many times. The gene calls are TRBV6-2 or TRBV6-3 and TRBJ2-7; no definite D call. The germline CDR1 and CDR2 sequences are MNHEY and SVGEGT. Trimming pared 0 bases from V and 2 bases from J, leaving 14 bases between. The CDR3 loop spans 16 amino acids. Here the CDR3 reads CASSYSSETVTYEQYF. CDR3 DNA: TGTGCCAGCAGTTACTCGAGTGAGACGGTAACCTACGAGCAGTACTTC.

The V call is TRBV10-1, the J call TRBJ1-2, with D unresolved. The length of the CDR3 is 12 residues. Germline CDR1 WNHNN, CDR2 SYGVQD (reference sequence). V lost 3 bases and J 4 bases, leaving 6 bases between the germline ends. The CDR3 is CASSDSTYGYTF. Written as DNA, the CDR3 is TGCGCCAGCAGTGACAGTACCTATGGCTACACCTTC.

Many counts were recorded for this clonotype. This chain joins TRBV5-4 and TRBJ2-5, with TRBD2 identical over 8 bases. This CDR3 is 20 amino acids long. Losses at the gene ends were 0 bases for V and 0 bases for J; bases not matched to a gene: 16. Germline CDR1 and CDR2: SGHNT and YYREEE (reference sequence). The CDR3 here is CASSLGPSGRKIRHQETQYF. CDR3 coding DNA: TGTGCCAGCAGCTTGGGTCCTAGCGGGCGGAAGATAAGGCACCAAGAGACCCAGTACTTC.

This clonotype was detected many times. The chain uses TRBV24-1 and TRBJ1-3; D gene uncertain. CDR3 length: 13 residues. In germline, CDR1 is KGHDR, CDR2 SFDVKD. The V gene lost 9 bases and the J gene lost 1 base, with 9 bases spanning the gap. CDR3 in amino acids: CATGDGSGNTIYF. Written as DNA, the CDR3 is TGTGCCACCGGCGACGGATCTGGAAACACCATATATTTT.

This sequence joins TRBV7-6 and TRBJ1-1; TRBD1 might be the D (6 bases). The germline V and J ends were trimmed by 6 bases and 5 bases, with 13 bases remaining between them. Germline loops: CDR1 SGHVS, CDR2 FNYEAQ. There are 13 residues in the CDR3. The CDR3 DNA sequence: TGTGCCAGCAGGGCGGGGGGCAGGACTGAAGCTTTCTTT. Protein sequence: CASRAGGRTEAFF.